This T cell receptor (beta chain) stems from a study of shared T cell receptors in the human thymus. V was cut by 0 bases and J by 0 bases, with 11 bases left in between. The germline CDR1 and CDR2 sequences are SGHTA and FQGNSA. This CDR3 region has 16 residues. The table came from immunoSEQ multiplex PCR; TCRdb's copy has only in-frame clones and leaves some out. The sample yields around 340,000 clones, roughly 94% seen once. Material: thymocytes. V is TRBV7-2 and J is TRBJ1-1, with no clear D. The sequence was obtained from a human donor. Here the CDR3 reads CASSLAPGQLNTEAFF. The CDR3 DNA is TGTGCCAGCAGCTTAGCGCCCGGGCAGTTGAACACTGAAGCTTTCTTT.